This entry lists 15 T cell receptor beta chains sequenced from one sample in a study of OX40 agonist ivuxolimab in advanced cancers. TCRdb keeps only in-frame clones here, not all; method: immunoSEQ multiplex PCR. The table has approximately 70,000 clones, about 93% seen once. The sequenced sample was CD4+ or CD8+ T cells sorted from blood, obtained in a trial of the OX40 agonist ivuxolimab. Receptor source: an adult with an advanced solid tumor such as melanoma, head and neck, liver or kidney cancer.

In this sample, this clone turned up once. This chain joins TRBV7-9 and TRBJ2-7; D perhaps matches TRBD2 (6 bases). Trimming pared 3 bases from V and 3 bases from J, leaving 12 bases between. Per the germline V gene, CDR1 is SEHNR and CDR2 is FQNEAQ (reference sequence). The CDR3 totals 14 residues. As DNA, the CDR3 is TGTGCCAGCAGCTTTCAATCGGGGGACTACGAGCAGTACTTC. Translated, it gives CASSFQSGDYEQYF.

The rearrangement links TRBV7-8 to TRBJ2-7; 14 bases are shared with TRBD2. The CDR3 has 16 residues. Germline loops: CDR1 SGHVS, CDR2 FQNEAQ. V lost 3 bases to trimming and J lost 5 bases; unmatched junction nucleotides: 6. The CDR3 here is CASSFGPGLAGDEQYF. The CDR3 coding sequence is TGTGCCAGCAGCTTCGGCCCGGGACTAGCGGGAGACGAGCAGTACTTC. The complete variable domain, with remaining parts taken from reference TRBV7-8 and TRBJ2-7, reads GAGVSQSPRYKVAKRGQDVALRCDPISGHVSLFWYQQALGQGPEFLTYFQNEAQLDKSGLPSDRFFAERPEGSVSTLKIQRTQQEDSAVYLCASSFGPGLAGDEQYFGPGTRLTVT.

The chain uses TRBV4-3 and TRBJ2-3; D could derive from TRBD1 or TRBD2 (6 bases each). The germline V gene encodes CDR1 LGHNA and CDR2 YSLEER. V lost 0 bases and J lost 8, with 9 bases in between. CDR3 size: 13 residues. CDR3 sequence (DNA): TGCGCCAGCAGCCAAGATTGGGGGGCTACGCAGTATTTT. Translating gives CASSQDWGATQYF.

The J gene is TRBJ1-3, the V gene TRBV5-6; D may be TRBD1 (5 bases). The CDR3 is 11 residues long. Per the germline V gene, CDR1 is SGHDT and CDR2 is YYEEEE. Deletions cut 6 bases from V and 10 bases from J, with 11 bases between. The CDR3 protein is CASISRGTIYF. The CDR3 bases are TGTGCCAGCATTTCCCGGGGGACCATATATTTT. Based on the CDR3 plus reference TRBV5-6 and TRBJ1-3, the full variable domain is DAGVTQSPTHLIKTRGQQVTLRCSPKSGHDTVSWYQQALGQGPQFIFQYYEEEERQRGNFPDRFSGHQFPNYSSELNVNALLLGDSALYLCASISRGTIYFGEGSWLTVV.

The chain links TRBV25-1 to TRBJ1-1; no reliable D call. The CDR3 runs 15 residues. Trimming pared 2 bases from V and 1 base from J, leaving 11 bases between. Germline CDR1 reads MGHDK; CDR2 reads SYGVNS. In DNA, the CDR3 is TGTGCCAGCAGTGAAATAAGTCACCAGAACACTGAAGCTTTCTTT. Translating gives CASSEISHQNTEAFF.

The V call is TRBV7-6, the J call TRBJ1-1; a weak D match, TRBD1 (6 bases). V lost 5 bases, J lost 4 bases, and 11 bases lay in between. The CDR3 totals 13 residues. Per germline, CDR1 SGHVS and CDR2 FNYEAQ. Here the CDR3 reads CASSNTGTTEAFF. For the CDR3, the DNA is TGTGCCAGCAGCAACACAGGGACCACTGAAGCTTTCTTT.

CDR3 nucleotide sequence: TGTGCCAGCAGTCGTCCGGGACTTTCCACAGATACGCAGTATTTT. Its translation is CASSRPGLSTDTQYF. The chain combines TRBV27 with TRBJ2-3; TRBD2 might be the D (6 bases). With 5 bases removed from V and 2 bases from J, the gap between germline ends came to 14 bases. Germline loops: CDR1 MNHEY, CDR2 SMNVEV (reference sequence). This CDR3 region has 15 residues.

The chain joins TRBV10-3 to TRBJ1-4; TRBD1 might be the D (5 bases). Trimming removed 5 bases at V and 8 bases at J, with 9 bases between. CDR3 length: 12 amino acids. Looked up from germline, CDR1 is ENHRY and CDR2 is SYGVKD. This CDR3 reads CAISPGGEKLFF. CDR3 bases: TGTGCCATCAGTCCTGGGGGAGAAAAACTGTTTTTT.

The CDR3 coding sequence is TGCGCCAGCAGCGAAAGACTAGCGGGAGGGTACAATGAGCAGTTCTTC. Amino acids: CASSERLAGGYNEQFF. This sequence joins TRBV4-1 and TRBJ2-1; 14 bases line up with TRBD2. Germline V gives CDR1 MGHRA, CDR2 YSYEKL. With V trimmed by 5 bases and J by 4 bases, 4 bases remained unmatched. CDR3 length: 16 amino acids.

This chain joins TRBV25-1 and TRBJ2-7; 11 bases line up with TRBD2. Germline trimming cut 4 bases from V and 6 bases from J; bases unmatched to any gene: 8. The germline V gene encodes CDR1 MGHDK and CDR2 SYGVNS. This CDR3 is 15 amino acids long. For the CDR3, the DNA is TGTGCCAGCAGTGCATTAGCGGGAGGGCTCTCCGAGCAGTACTTC. Its protein is CASSALAGGLSEQYF.

The chain joins TRBV6-1 to TRBJ1-1, with 7 bases identical to TRBD1. V was pared by 6 bases and J by 3 bases, with 1 base of the junction left unmatched. The CDR3 is 12 amino acids. CDR1 MNHNS and CDR2 SASEGT come from the germline V gene. The CDR3 is CASSQGDTEAFF. The CDR3 DNA is TGTGCCAGCAGCCAGGGGGACACTGAAGCTTTCTTT.

The chain couples TRBV25-1 to TRBJ2-7; tentatively, D is TRBD1 (5 bases). The V and J ends lost 2 bases and 3 bases respectively, with 14 bases between them. Per the germline V gene, CDR1 is MGHDK and CDR2 is SYGVNS. CDR3 size: 15 residues. The CDR3 here is CASSENLLGDYEQYF. As DNA, the CDR3 is TGTGCCAGCAGTGAAAATCTTTTAGGGGACTACGAGCAGTACTTC.

This CDR3 is CASSQEVSNYNEQFF. The CDR3 nucleotides read TGCGCCAGCAGCCAAGAAGTGTCCAACTACAATGAGCAGTTCTTC. V and J are TRBV4-3 and TRBJ2-1; D uncertain. Trimming cost V 0 bases and J 3 bases, with 9 bases left between them. Germline V gene lookup returns CDR1 LGHNA and CDR2 YSLEER. This CDR3 is built from 15 residues.

The gene calls are TRBV25-1 and TRBJ2-7; unclear D gene. CDR3 length equals 13 residues. The V gene's germline CDR1 is MGHDK and CDR2 SYGVNS. V lost 1 base to trimming and J lost 2 bases, with 6 bases between them. The DNA of the CDR3 is TGTGCCAGCAGTGAATTAGGGACCTACGAGCAGTACTTC. Protein sequence: CASSELGTYEQYF.

The chain links TRBV5-1 to TRBJ2-7; TRBD1 matches 10 bases. The CDR3 runs to 15 residues. Germline V gene sequence: CDR1 SGHRS, CDR2 YFSETQ. Germline trimming cut 2 bases from V and 2 bases from J; bases unmatched to any gene: 4. The CDR3 loop reads CASSFGTGATYEQYF. CDR3 coding DNA: TGCGCCAGCAGCTTCGGGACAGGGGCTACCTACGAGCAGTACTTC.